The 4 T cell receptor beta chains below come from one sample, sequenced in a study of blood T cell repertoires in COVID-19. Data came from immunoSEQ multiplex PCR; TCRdb stores just in-frame clones and leaves some out. Altogether about 50,000 clones are present, more than 85% being singletons, with the ten largest covering roughly 10%. The specimen sequenced was peripheral blood. These receptors originate from a woman of 80 years or more with acute or convalescent COVID-19.

The V gene is TRBV4-3, the J gene TRBJ1-1; TRBD1 matches 8 bases. V was pared by 1 base and J by 5 bases, with 9 bases of the junction left unmatched. Germline CDR1 and CDR2: LGHNA and YSLEER. CDR3 size: 16 residues. CDR3 in DNA: TGCGCCAGCAGCCAAGGGGGGGACAGGACGGCGACTGAAGCTTTCTTT. Protein: CASSQGGDRTATEAFF.

The rearrangement uses TRBV18 and TRBJ1-6, with 7 bases fitting TRBD1. Germline loops: CDR1 KGHSH, CDR2 LQKENI. Trimming cost V 4 bases and J 10 bases; bases outside gene matches: 10. The length of the CDR3 is 15 residues. The CDR3 loop is CASSLENRGQSPLHF. The CDR3 nucleotides are TGTGCCAGCTCACTCGAGAACAGGGGACAATCACCCCTCCACTTT.

The chain employs TRBV6-1 and TRBJ2-7, with 7 nucleotides matching TRBD1. Germline V gene data show CDR1 as MNHNS and CDR2 as SASEGT. V was clipped by 1 base and J by 2 bases; unmatched bases: 5. This CDR3 is built from 15 residues. The CDR3 nucleotides are TGTGCCAGCAGTGAAGGACAGGGCCCAACCTACGAGCAGTACTTC. It encodes CASSEGQGPTYEQYF.

V gene TRBV6-2 or TRBV6-3 combines with J gene TRBJ2-7, with TRBD1 matching 8 bases. Germline V lookup: CDR1 MNHEY, CDR2 SVGEGT. With 2 bases clipped from V and 2 bases from J, the junction kept 5 bases outside the gene matches. The CDR3 extends over 15 amino acids. The CDR3 sequence: CASSYLGQGAYEQYF. The CDR3, as DNA: TGTGCCAGCAGTTACCTTGGACAGGGAGCCTACGAGCAGTACTTC.